This T cell receptor (beta chain) was observed in a study of blood T cell repertoires in COVID-19. Study as a whole: The United States, Italy and Spain were the sources of the acute and convalescent COVID-19 samples. From T cells, B-cell-depleted T cells, or PBMCs came the material, which was cDNA or gDNA.

Authors' data handling: Amplification from reference gene primers served as the basis for estimated nucleated cell counts. Data came from immunoSEQ multiplex PCR; TCRdb stores just in-frame clones and leaves some out. V and J calls and clone size are those listed in that table; D and trimming were worked out from the DNA. The sample shows 290,000 or so clones, approximately 86% of them seen only once. The TCR comes from a man aged 65 to 85 with acute or convalescent COVID-19. The sample taken for sequencing was peripheral blood.

The CDR3 region has the DNA TGTGCCAGCGGGCTAGGACAGGGCAACACTGAAGCTTTCTTT. Translating it yields CASGLGQGNTEAFF. This sequence joins TRBV6-5 and TRBJ1-1, with TRBD1 identical over 8 bases. The CDR3 sequence is 14 residues long. V trimming: 8 bases; J trimming: 2 bases; junction bases outside the gene matches: 7. CDR1 and CDR2 from the germline V gene are MNHEY and SVGAGI.